Below are 10 T cell receptor beta chains sequenced from a single sample in a study of cytomegalovirus exposure and HLA in healthy donors. With 60 Vbeta and 13 Jbeta primers, the PCR was carried out. Assay: immunoSEQ multiplex PCR; the TCRdb copy retains only in-frame clones and omits some. The sample holds 100,000 to 150,000 clones, roughly 78% seen once. Sequences were obtained from PBMCs. Receptor source: a young man in good health and CMV-seropositive.

The gene calls are TRBV4-1 and TRBJ2-5; TRBD2 agrees at 10 bases. Looked up from germline, CDR1 is MGHRA and CDR2 is YSYEKL. CDR3 length equals 14 residues. The ends lost 5 bases at V and 4 bases at J; junction bases unmatched: 4. CDR3 nucleotides: TGCGCCAGCAGCGCTAGCGGGAGCTCAGAGACCCAGTACTTC. This encodes CASSASGSSETQYF.

This sequence joins TRBV4-2 and TRBJ1-5; D is ambiguous. There are 14 residues in the CDR3. The germline V gene has CDR1 LGHNA and CDR2 YNFKEQ. Trimming left V 1 base short and J 11 bases short, with 15 bases between. The CDR3 reads CASSQGPDTSAQHF. In nucleotides, the CDR3 is TGTGCCAGCAGCCAAGGCCCCGACACTTCAGCCCAGCATTTT.

The rearrangement uses TRBV7-2 and TRBJ2-3; 10 positions agree with TRBD2. CDR3 length equals 19 residues. The J segment lost 1 base and the V segment lost 6 bases, leaving 16 bases of the junction unmatched. Germline values: CDR1 SGHTA, CDR2 FQGNSA. CDR3 protein: CASSYHPKAGGWGTDTQYF. DNA of the CDR3: TGTGCCAGCAGTTACCATCCTAAAGCGGGGGGGTGGGGCACAGATACGCAGTATTTT. The variable domain in full, completed from reference TRBV7-2 and TRBJ2-3, reads GAGVSQSPSNKVTEKGKDVELRCDPISGHTALYWYRQSLGQGLEFLIYFQGNSAPDKSGLPSDRFSAERTGGSVSTLTIQRTQQEDSAVYLCASSYHPKAGGWGTDTQYFGPGTRLTVL.

This clone was counted a few times. V is TRBV18 and J is TRBJ2-7; a weak D match, TRBD2 (5 bases). The CDR3 is 15 residues long. Trimming stripped 3 bases from V and 2 bases from J, with 14 bases between. Per germline, CDR1 KGHSH and CDR2 LQKENI. In nucleotides, the CDR3 is TGTGCCAGCTCACCCTCGGGAACGACCACCTACGAGCAGTACTTC. Translating gives CASSPSGTTTYEQYF.

This chain links TRBV7-8 with TRBJ1-6; possibly TRBD1 for D (5 bases). The V gene lost 0 bases and the J gene lost 14 bases, with 14 bases spanning the gap. The CDR3 length is 14 residues. The germline V gene encodes CDR1 SGHVS and CDR2 FQNEAQ. In nucleotides, the CDR3 is TGTGCCAGCAGCTTAGCACAGGTCTCTCAGACCCTCCACTTT. This encodes CASSLAQVSQTLHF.

The chain couples TRBV6-1 to TRBJ2-7; D gene unclear. Trimming took 4 bases from V and 0 from J, leaving 10 bases between them. CDR3 length: 14 amino acids. Germline V gene data show CDR1 as MNHNS and CDR2 as SASEGT. In DNA form, the CDR3 reads TGTGCCAGCAGTGTCAGGTTGGGCTCCTACGAGCAGTACTTC. It encodes CASSVRLGSYEQYF.

This sequence joins TRBV19 and TRBJ2-3; possible D gene TRBD2, 5 bases. The V gene lost 4 bases and the J gene lost 4 bases, with 15 bases spanning the gap. This CDR3 is 15 amino acids long. Germline assignment: CDR1 LNHDA and CDR2 SQIVND (reference sequence). The CDR3 here is CASSTGLSVADTQYF. The CDR3 DNA reads TGTGCCAGTAGTACCGGACTTAGCGTGGCAGATACGCAGTATTTT.

The chain has TRBV10-1 and TRBJ2-1, with TRBD1 as a possible D gene (5 bases). V dropped 2 bases and J dropped 1 base, with 12 bases sitting between them. Looked up from germline, CDR1 is WNHNN and CDR2 is SYGVQD (reference sequence). The CDR3 covers 16 residues. The CDR3: CASSETRVVSYNEQFF. CDR3 coding DNA: TGCGCCAGCAGTGAGACCAGGGTTGTGTCCTACAATGAGCAGTTCTTC.

This chain links TRBV29-1 with TRBJ2-1, with 8 bases aligning to TRBD1. CDR1 and CDR2 (germline): SQVTM, ANQGSEA. The CDR3 totals 14 residues. V shed 6 bases, J shed 3 bases, and the junction held 7 bases outside the gene matches. The chain's CDR3 is CSVRTGTHYNEQFF. CDR3 DNA sequence: TGCAGCGTGAGGACAGGGACACACTACAATGAGCAGTTCTTC.

The genes are TRBV7-6 and TRBJ2-2, with 12 bases that match TRBD1. The CDR3 totals 18 residues. With 5 bases clipped from V and 1 base from J, the junction kept 8 bases outside the gene matches. CDR1 SGHVS and CDR2 FNYEAQ come from the germline V gene. The CDR3 sequence is CASSPSGTGGMNTGELFF. CDR3 nucleotides: TGTGCCAGCAGCCCCTCCGGGACAGGGGGCATGAACACCGGGGAGCTGTTTTTT.